This is a list of T cell receptor beta chains from one sample in a study of identical twins. Each CDR3 protein gets one entry after TCRdb re-called the 5' RACE reads with MiXCR. This table holds a few hundred thousand distinct CDR3 sequences, approximately 9.6% found once. These sequences were also reported in another study, on yellow fever vaccine responses in identical twins.

The sequencing input was PBMCs. All receptors derive from a woman aged 18-29 years in good health. Each CDR3 is given with its conserved first and last residue. A D gene is named only where the DNA matches it firmly. Rows give clone size only sometimes, using once, few, many, or a class for an expanded clone.

.,TRBV7-2,TRBJ2-7,.,TGTGCCAGCGCCCGTGGACGGGCCTACGAGCAGTACTTC,CASARGRAYEQYF
.,TRBV7-9,TRBJ2-2,many,TGTGCCAGCACCGGGGGTTCGAACACCGGGGAGCTGTTTTTT,CASTGGSNTGELFF
TRBD2,TRBV12-3/TRBV12-4,TRBJ2-1,.,TGTGCCAGCAGGTACGGGACTAGCGAGTACAATGAGCAGTTCTTC,CASRYGTSEYNEQFF
TRBD2,TRBV5-5,TRBJ2-2,few,TGTGCCAGCAGCTTGAGGTGGGGAGCGGGAGTTATCACCGGGGAGCTGTTTTTT,CASSLRWGAGVITGELFF
TRBD2,TRBV20-1,TRBJ2-1,many,TGCAGTGCACATCGGACTAGCGGGAGGGCCAATGAGCAGTTCTTC,CSAHRTSGRANEQFF
.,TRBV9,TRBJ2-2,.,TGTGCCAGCAGCGTCTGGTCCGGGGAGCTGTTTTTT,CASSVWSGELFF
TRBD2,TRBV6-2/TRBV6-3,TRBJ2-1,.,TGTGCCAGCAGTTCCACTGGGGGACTAGCGGGGGGTCTAAGCTACAATGAGCAGTTCTTC,CASSSTGGLAGGLSYNEQFF
TRBD2,TRBV7-8,TRBJ2-7,.,TGTGCCAGCAGCCCTAGGACTAGCGGGTCCACCTACGAGCAGTACTTC,CASSPRTSGSTYEQYF
.,TRBV29-1,TRBJ1-1,few,TGCAGCGTCCAACAGGGAAGTGGTGACACTGAAGCTTTCTTT,CSVQQGSGDTEAFF
.,TRBV5-1,TRBJ2-7,many,TGCGCCAGCAGCTTTGGGAGGAGTGCCTACGAGCAGTACTTC,CASSFGRSAYEQYF
.,TRBV20-1,TRBJ2-7,.,TGCAGTGGGGGTCGCGACGAGCAGTACTTC,CSGGRDEQYF
TRBD2,TRBV7-2,TRBJ2-1,.,TGTGCCAGCAGCGAAGCACCGGGACTAGCTTTCCATGAGCAGTTCTTC,CASSEAPGLAFHEQFF
TRBD1,TRBV14,TRBJ2-5,.,TGTGCCAGCAGCCCTCCGACAGGGCAGACCCAGTACTTC,CASSPPTGQTQYF
TRBD2,TRBV20-1,TRBJ2-3,few,TGCAGTGCTAGAGAGAGCGGGAGGCCCACAGATACGCAGTATTTT,CSARESGRPTDTQYF
.,TRBV6-5,TRBJ2-3,many,TGTGCCAGCAGTTGGCAGGCTAGCACAGATACGCAGTATTTT,CASSWQASTDTQYF
.,TRBV6-4,TRBJ2-2,few,TGTGCCAGCAGTGAGGGCGATACCGGGGAGCTGTTTTTT,CASSEGDTGELFF
.,TRBV7-3,TRBJ2-7,.,TGTGCCAGCAGCTTACTTAGCGGCCCCTACGAGCAGTACTTC,CASSLLSGPYEQYF
.,TRBV12-3/TRBV12-4,TRBJ2-7,few,TGTGCCAGCAGTTTAATGGGGGGGGGGCCTGTCGAGCAGTACTTC,CASSLMGGGPVEQYF
TRBD1,TRBV2,TRBJ1-6,.,TGTGCCAGCAGCGGGGACAGTTCCTATAATTCACCCCTCCACTTT,CASSGDSSYNSPLHF
.,TRBV12-3/TRBV12-4,TRBJ1-2,many,TGTGCCAGCAGTTCCGACAGCCTAAGCTATGGCTACACCTTC,CASSSDSLSYGYTF
.,TRBV29-1,TRBJ2-5,few,TGCAGCGTTGGGCAGCCCCAAGAGACCCAGTACTTC,CSVGQPQETQYF
TRBD1,TRBV10-3,TRBJ2-2,many,TGTGCCATCACCTCCCTTCGGACAGGGCTCAACACCGGGGAGCTGTTTTTT,CAITSLRTGLNTGELFF
TRBD1,TRBV9,TRBJ2-7,many,TGTGCCAGCAGCGTAGGGGACAGGCTCTACGAGCAGTACTTC,CASSVGDRLYEQYF
TRBD1,TRBV11-1,TRBJ2-6,.,TGTGCCAGCAGCTTACCGGGACAGGGGACCCCTGGGGCCAACGTCCTGACTTTC,CASSLPGQGTPGANVLTF